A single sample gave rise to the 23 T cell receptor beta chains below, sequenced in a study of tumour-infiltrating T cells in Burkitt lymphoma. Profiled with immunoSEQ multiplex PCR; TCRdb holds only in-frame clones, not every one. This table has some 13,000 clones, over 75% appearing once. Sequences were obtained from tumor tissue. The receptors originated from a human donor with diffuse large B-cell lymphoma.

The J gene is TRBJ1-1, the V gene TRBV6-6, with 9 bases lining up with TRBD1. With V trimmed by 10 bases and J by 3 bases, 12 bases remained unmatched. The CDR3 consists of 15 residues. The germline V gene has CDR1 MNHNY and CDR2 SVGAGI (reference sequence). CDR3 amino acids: CATTAGQGVDTEAFF. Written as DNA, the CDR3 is TGTGCCACCACCGCGGGACAGGGAGTCGACACTGAAGCTTTCTTT.

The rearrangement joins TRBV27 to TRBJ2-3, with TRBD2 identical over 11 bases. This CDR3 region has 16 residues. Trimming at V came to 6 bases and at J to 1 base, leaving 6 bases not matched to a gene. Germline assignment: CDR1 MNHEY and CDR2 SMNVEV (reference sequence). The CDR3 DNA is TGTGCCAGCAGCGTACTAGCGGGGGAGCGCACAGATACGCAGTATTTT. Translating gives CASSVLAGERTDTQYF.

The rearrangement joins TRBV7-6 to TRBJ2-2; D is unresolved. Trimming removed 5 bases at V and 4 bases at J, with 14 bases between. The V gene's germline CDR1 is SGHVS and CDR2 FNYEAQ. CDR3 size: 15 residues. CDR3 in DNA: TGTGCCAGCAGCCAGGACCGCTCAGGCACCGGGGAGCTGTTTTTT. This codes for CASSQDRSGTGELFF.

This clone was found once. CDR3 sequence (DNA): TGTGCCACCAGCAGGGAGGGAGGCGGCCGGAATCAGCCCCAGCATTTT. It translates to CATSREGGGRNQPQHF. V is TRBV15 and J is TRBJ1-5; D uncertain. CDR1 and CDR2 (germline): LNHNV, YYDKDF (reference sequence). V shed 3 bases and J shed 4 bases, with 16 bases lying between them. The CDR3 is made up of 16 amino acids.

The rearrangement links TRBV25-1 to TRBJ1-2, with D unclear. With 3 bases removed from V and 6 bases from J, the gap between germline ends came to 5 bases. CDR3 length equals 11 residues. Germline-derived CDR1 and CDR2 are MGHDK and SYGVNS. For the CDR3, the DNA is TGTGCCAGCAGTGAGGCCCATGGCTACACCTTC. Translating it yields CASSEAHGYTF.

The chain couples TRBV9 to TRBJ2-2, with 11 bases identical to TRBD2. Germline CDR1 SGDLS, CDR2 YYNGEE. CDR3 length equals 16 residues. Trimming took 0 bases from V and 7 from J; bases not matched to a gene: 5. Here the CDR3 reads CASSVGPSGGLGELFF. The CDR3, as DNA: TGTGCCAGCAGCGTAGGACCTAGCGGGGGGCTCGGGGAGCTGTTTTTT.

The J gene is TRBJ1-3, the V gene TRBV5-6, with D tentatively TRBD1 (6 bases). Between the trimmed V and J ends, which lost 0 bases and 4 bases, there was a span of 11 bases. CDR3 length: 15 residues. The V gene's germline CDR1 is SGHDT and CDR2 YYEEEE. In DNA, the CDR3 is TGTGCCAGCAGCTTGGTGGGGGGCGTAGGAAACACCATATATTTT. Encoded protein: CASSLVGGVGNTIYF.

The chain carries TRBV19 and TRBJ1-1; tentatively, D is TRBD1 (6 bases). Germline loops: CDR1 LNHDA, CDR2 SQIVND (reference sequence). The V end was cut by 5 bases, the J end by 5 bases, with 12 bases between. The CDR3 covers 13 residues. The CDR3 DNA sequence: TGTGCCAGTAGTCCGGACAGAAGGACTGAAGCTTTCTTT. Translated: CASSPDRRTEAFF.

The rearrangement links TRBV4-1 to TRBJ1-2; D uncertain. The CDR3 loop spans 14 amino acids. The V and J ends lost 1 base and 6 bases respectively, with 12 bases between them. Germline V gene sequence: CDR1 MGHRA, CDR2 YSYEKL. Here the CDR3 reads CASSQAWGNDGYTF. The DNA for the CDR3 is TGCGCCAGCAGCCAAGCCTGGGGAAATGATGGCTACACCTTC.

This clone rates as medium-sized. As DNA, the CDR3 is TGTGCCAGCAGCTTAGGTCTAGCGGGAGCAGATACGCAGTATTTT. Its translation: CASSLGLAGADTQYF. The genes are TRBV7-2 and TRBJ2-3, with TRBD2 matching over 10 bases. This CDR3 spans 15 amino acids. Trimming at V came to 1 base and at J to 4 bases, leaving 2 bases not matched to a gene. In germline, CDR1 is SGHTA, CDR2 FQGNSA.

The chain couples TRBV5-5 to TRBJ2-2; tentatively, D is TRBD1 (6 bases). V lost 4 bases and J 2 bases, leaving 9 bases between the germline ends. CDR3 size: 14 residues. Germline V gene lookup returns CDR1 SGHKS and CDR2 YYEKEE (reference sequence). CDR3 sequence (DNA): TGTGCCAGCAGCGTGGGACAAAACACCGGGGAGCTGTTTTTT. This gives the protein CASSVGQNTGELFF.

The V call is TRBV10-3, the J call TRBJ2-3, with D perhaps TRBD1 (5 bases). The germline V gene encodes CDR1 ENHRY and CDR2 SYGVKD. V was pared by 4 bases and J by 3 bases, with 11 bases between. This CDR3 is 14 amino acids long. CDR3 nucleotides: TGTGCCATCAGTGGGGGCCTCGGAACAGATACGCAGTATTTT. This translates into CAISGGLGTDTQYF.

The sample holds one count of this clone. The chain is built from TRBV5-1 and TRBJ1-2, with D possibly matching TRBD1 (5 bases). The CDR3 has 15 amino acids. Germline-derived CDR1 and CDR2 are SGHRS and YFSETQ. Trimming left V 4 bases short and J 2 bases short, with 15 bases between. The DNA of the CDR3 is TGCGCCAGCAGCCAAACCCAGGGACCGAACTATGGCTACACCTTC. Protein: CASSQTQGPNYGYTF.

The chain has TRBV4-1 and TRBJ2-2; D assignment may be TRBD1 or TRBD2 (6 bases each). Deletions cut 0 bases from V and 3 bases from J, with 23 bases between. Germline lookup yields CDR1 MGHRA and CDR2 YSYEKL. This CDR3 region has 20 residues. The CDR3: CASSQDPGDFMRGDTGELFF. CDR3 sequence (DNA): TGCGCCAGCAGCCAAGATCCCGGGGATTTCATGAGGGGGGACACCGGGGAGCTGTTTTTT.

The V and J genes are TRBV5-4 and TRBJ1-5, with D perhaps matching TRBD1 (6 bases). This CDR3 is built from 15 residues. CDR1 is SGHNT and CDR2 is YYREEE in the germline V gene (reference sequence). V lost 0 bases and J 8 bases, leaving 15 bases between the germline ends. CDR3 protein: CASSLDGGLIEPQHF. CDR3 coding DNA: TGTGCCAGCAGCTTGGATGGGGGCCTAATTGAGCCCCAGCATTTT.

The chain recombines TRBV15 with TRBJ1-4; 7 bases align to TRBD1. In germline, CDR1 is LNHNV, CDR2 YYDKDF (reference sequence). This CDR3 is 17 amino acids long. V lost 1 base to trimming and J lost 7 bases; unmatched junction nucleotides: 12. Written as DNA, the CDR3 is TGTGCCACCAGCAGAGCAGCGGGCGGGACAGCCATTGAAAAACTGTTTTTT. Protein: CATSRAAGGTAIEKLFF.

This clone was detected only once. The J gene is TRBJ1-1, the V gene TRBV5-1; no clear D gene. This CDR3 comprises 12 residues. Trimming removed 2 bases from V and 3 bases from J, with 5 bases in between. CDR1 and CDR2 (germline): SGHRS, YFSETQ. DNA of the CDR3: TGCGCCAGCAGCTTTGCAGACACTGAAGCTTTCTTT. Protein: CASSFADTEAFF.

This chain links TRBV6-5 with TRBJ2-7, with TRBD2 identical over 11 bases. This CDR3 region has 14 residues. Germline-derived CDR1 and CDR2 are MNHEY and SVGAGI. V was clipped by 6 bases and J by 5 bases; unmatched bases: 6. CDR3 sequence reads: CASRIAGGAHEQYF. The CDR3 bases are TGTGCCAGCAGGATAGCGGGAGGGGCCCACGAGCAGTACTTC.

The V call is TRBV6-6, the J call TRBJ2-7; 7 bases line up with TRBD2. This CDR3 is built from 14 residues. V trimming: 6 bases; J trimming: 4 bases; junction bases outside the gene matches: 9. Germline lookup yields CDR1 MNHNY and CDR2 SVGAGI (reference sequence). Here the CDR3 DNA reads TGTGCCAGCAGCCCCCGGGACTACCCGTACGAGCAGTACTTC. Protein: CASSPRDYPYEQYF.

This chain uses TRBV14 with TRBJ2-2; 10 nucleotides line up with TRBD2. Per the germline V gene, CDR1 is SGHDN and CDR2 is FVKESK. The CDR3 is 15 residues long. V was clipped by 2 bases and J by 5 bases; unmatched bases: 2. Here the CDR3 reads CASSQLAGVTGELFF. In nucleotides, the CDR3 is TGTGCCAGCAGCCAACTAGCGGGAGTAACCGGGGAGCTGTTTTTT.

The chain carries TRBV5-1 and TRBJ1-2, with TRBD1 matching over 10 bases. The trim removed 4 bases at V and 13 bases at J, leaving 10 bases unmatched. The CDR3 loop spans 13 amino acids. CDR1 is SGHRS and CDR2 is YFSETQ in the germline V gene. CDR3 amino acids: CASSPGTGDSGTF. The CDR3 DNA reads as TGCGCCAGCAGCCCCGGGACAGGGGATTCGGGCACCTTC. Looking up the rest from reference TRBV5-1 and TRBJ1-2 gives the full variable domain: KAGVTQTPRYLIKTRGQQVTLSCSPISGHRSVSWYQQTPGQGLQFLFEYFSETQRNKGNFPGRFSGRQFSNSRSEMNVSTLELGDSALYLCASSPGTGDSGTFGSGTRLTVV.

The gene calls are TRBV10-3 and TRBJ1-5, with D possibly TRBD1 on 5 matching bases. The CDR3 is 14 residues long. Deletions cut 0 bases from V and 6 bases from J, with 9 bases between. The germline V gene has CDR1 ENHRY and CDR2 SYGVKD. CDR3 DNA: TGTGCCATCAGTGAGTCGCAGGGAACTCAGCCCCAGCATTTT. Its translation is CAISESQGTQPQHF.

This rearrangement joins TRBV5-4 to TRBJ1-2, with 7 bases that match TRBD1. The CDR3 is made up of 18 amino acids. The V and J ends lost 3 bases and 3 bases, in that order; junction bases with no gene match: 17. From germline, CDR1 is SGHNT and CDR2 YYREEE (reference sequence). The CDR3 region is CASSSPQGVSKWDYGYTF. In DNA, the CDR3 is TGTGCCAGCAGCTCGCCCCAGGGGGTTTCTAAATGGGACTATGGCTACACCTTC.